The rows below give T cell receptor beta chains drawn from one sample of a study of type 1 regulatory T cells. Their specific antigens are unknown. TCRdb reprocessed the reads with MiXCR, giving one entry per CDR3 protein. The table records over 6,000 distinct CDR3 sequences, 33% of them present only once. The specimen sequenced was cultured type 1 regulatory T (Tr1) cells, either the whole culture or a sorted fraction (not recorded which). These receptors all come from a human donor in good health. CDR3s include the opening cysteine and the closing phenylalanine or tryptophan. The order of the fields is D gene, clone size, V gene, J gene, CDR3 protein, CDR3 DNA. D genes are given only for firm matches. Clone sizes are given selectively: once, few, many, or a class where the clone is expanded.

TRBD2	-	TRBV5-1	TRBJ2-7	CASSPLAGSSYEQYF	TGCGCCAGCAGCCCATTAGCGGGTAGCTCCTACGAGCAGTACTTC
-	few	TRBV7-2	TRBJ2-1	CASSLTGNYNEQFF	TGTGCCAGCAGCTTGACAGGAAACTACAATGAGCAGTTCTTC
-	many	TRBV6-5	TRBJ2-7	CASRGQSLYEQYF	TGTGCCAGCCGAGGGCAGAGCCTCTACGAGCAGTACTTC
-	few	TRBV20-1	TRBJ1-5	CSARAGWGNQPQHF	TGCAGTGCTAGGGCAGGGTGGGGCAATCAGCCCCAGCATTTT
TRBD1	many	TRBV6-6	TRBJ1-2	CASSPDRLQAHGYTF	TGTGCCAGCAGCCCGGACAGGCTACAAGCCCATGGCTACACCTTC
-	-	TRBV10-2	TRBJ1-2	CASSEVQGDGYTF	TGCGCCAGCAGTGAAGTACAGGGCGATGGCTACACCTTC
-	medium-sized	TRBV24-1	TRBJ2-1	CATMENDNEQFF	TGTGCCACCATGGAGAACGACAATGAGCAGTTCTTC
-	once	TRBV5-6	TRBJ2-1	CASSLGIWSYNEQFF	TGTGCCAGCAGCTTAGGAATCTGGTCCTACAATGAGCAGTTCTTC
-	once	TRBV7-3	TRBJ2-3	CATAASIAGTDTQYF	TGTGCCACTGCCGCGTCTATAGCGGGCACAGATACGCAGTATTTT
TRBD2	-	TRBV5-4	TRBJ2-3	CVSSVGDGRGSTDTQYF	TGTGTCAGCAGCGTCGGGGACGGGAGGGGAAGCACAGATACGCAGTATTTT
-	many	TRBV7-2	TRBJ1-2	CASSLVGGGYGYTF	TGTGCCAGCAGCTTAGTTGGGGGAGGCTATGGCTACACCTTC
TRBD1	-	TRBV19	TRBJ1-5	CASSPRQGTWNQPQHF	TGTGCCAGTAGTCCCCGACAGGGTACTTGGAATCAGCCCCAGCATTTT
-	-	TRBV5-4	TRBJ1-3	CASSLAGAAGNTIYF	TGTGCCAGCAGCTTGGCAGGGGCGGCTGGAAACACCATATATTTT
-	-	TRBV6-5	TRBJ2-7	CASQAAGTPSSEQYF	TGTGCCAGCCAAGCTGCCGGGACACCCTCCTCCGAGCAGTACTTC
-	-	TRBV2	TRBJ1-4	CASRPTGPLNEKLFF	TGTGCCAGCAGGCCTACAGGACCCCTTAATGAAAAACTGTTTTTT
-	-	TRBV18	TRBJ1-1	CASSSDRTTEAFF	TGTGCCAGCTCAAGTGACAGGACCACTGAAGCTTTCTTT
TRBD2	-	TRBV6-4	TRBJ2-2	CASRELAGLLNTGELFF	TGTGCCAGCCGTGAACTAGCGGGGCTCTTGAACACCGGGGAGCTGTTTTTT
-	few	TRBV10-3	TRBJ2-5	CAISRQQETQYF	TGTGCCATCAGTCGGCAGCAAGAGACCCAGTACTTC
TRBD2	-	TRBV18	TRBJ2-7	CASSPLAGGPDEQYF	TGTGCCAGCTCACCTCTAGCGGGAGGGCCTGACGAGCAGTACTTC
-	many	TRBV2	TRBJ1-1	CADTPGWGTEAFF	TGTGCCGACACCCCAGGGTGGGGCACTGAAGCTTTCTTT
-	-	TRBV27	TRBJ1-6	CATSSGGVYNSPLHF	TGTGCCACCTCTTCGGGCGGGGTATATAATTCACCCCTCCACTTT
TRBD2	few	TRBV6-1	TRBJ2-1	CASRIAGGNYNEQFF	TGTGCCAGCAGGATAGCGGGAGGCAACTACAATGAGCAGTTCTTC
TRBD1	few	TRBV7-2	TRBJ2-2	CASSFDRGNTGELFF	TGTGCCAGCAGCTTTGACAGGGGGAACACCGGGGAGCTGTTTTTT
-	-	TRBV6-1	TRBJ2-7	CASGGIYEQYF	TGTGCCAGCGGGGGGATCTACGAGCAGTACTTC
TRBD1	-	TRBV7-9	TRBJ1-1	CASRGVTGGDTEAFF	TGTGCCAGCAGGGGCGTAACAGGGGGAGACACTGAAGCTTTCTTT
TRBD2	medium-sized	TRBV27	TRBJ2-1	CASRGNVGLAGF	TGTGCCAGCAGGGGGAACGTGGGACTAGCGGGTTTC
-	few	TRBV7-2	TRBJ2-1	CASSSPGLATYNEQFF	TGTGCCAGCAGCTCACCCGGCCTAGCGACCTACAATGAGCAGTTCTTC
TRBD2	medium-sized	TRBV3-1	TRBJ2-1	CASSPPTSVEQFF	TGTGCCAGCAGCCCGCCGACTAGCGTTGAGCAGTTCTTC
-	-	TRBV23-1	TRBJ2-1	CASSQTQFRPYNEQFF	TGCGCCAGCAGTCAAACCCAGTTCAGGCCATACAATGAGCAGTTCTTC
TRBD2	-	TRBV7-9	TRBJ2-3	CASSLVWLAGEKADTQYF	TGTGCCAGCAGCTTAGTCTGGCTAGCGGGAGAAAAAGCGGATACGCAGTATTTT
TRBD1	-	TRBV18	TRBJ2-7	CASSPDGTGPYGQYF	TGTGCCAGCTCACCAGACGGGACAGGACCCTACGGGCAGTACTTC